The 17 T cell receptor beta chains given below trace back to one sample, sequenced in a study of shared T cell receptors in the human thymus. TCRdb keeps only in-frame clones here, not all; method: immunoSEQ multiplex PCR. The sample comprises 700,000 to 750,000 clones, roughly 88% of which are singletons, and 0.008% to 0.011% rests with the top ten. This same sample was also taken into another study, of human thymus T cells.

Sequenced sample: thymocytes. The receptors come from a girl less than two years old with a congenital heart defect.

This clone was counted between two and nine times. One junction end disagrees with the germline gene, perhaps due to a read error. The chain employs TRBV7-6 and TRBJ1-2; no clear D gene. Germline V gene sequence: CDR1 SGHVS, CDR2 FNYEAQ. The CDR3 loop spans 11 amino acids. In nucleotides, the CDR3 is TGTGCCAGCAGTTTCCTGGGAGGGCTTTCCTTC. This encodes CASSFLGGLSF.

The V gene is TRBV5-1, the J gene TRBJ2-5; the D is unclear. Trimming took 0 bases from V and 4 from J, leaving 7 bases between them. This CDR3 region has 13 residues. Germline V lookup: CDR1 SGHRS, CDR2 YFSETQ. CDR3 in DNA: TGCGCCAGCAGCTTGGATATCCCAGAGACCCAGTACTTC. It codes for CASSLDIPETQYF. The whole variable domain, remainder taken from reference TRBV5-1 and TRBJ2-5, is KAGVTQTPRYLIKTRGQQVTLSCSPISGHRSVSWYQQTPGQGLQFLFEYFSETQRNKGNFPGRFSGRQFSNSRSEMNVSTLELGDSALYLCASSLDIPETQYFGPGTRLLVL.

The chain employs TRBV6-5 and TRBJ2-2, with D maybe TRBD1 (5 bases). Germline loops: CDR1 MNHEY, CDR2 SVGAGI. This CDR3 region has 16 residues. V lost 0 bases to trimming and J lost 5 bases, with 13 bases between them. The CDR3 nucleotides read TGTGCCAGCAGTTACTCGTCCGGACACCCAACCGGGGAGCTGTTTTTT. Residues: CASSYSSGHPTGELFF.

The chain employs TRBV5-1 and TRBJ2-7, with D hard to call. This CDR3 spans 13 amino acids. Trimming removed 0 bases from V and 7 bases from J, with 11 bases in between. The germline V gene encodes CDR1 SGHRS and CDR2 YFSETQ. CDR3 amino acids: CASSLGAAHEQYF. CDR3 DNA: TGCGCCAGCAGCTTGGGGGCAGCCCATGAGCAGTACTTC.

The V call is TRBV10-2, the J call TRBJ2-1, with D tentatively TRBD1 (7 bases). In germline, CDR1 is WSHSY, CDR2 SAAADI. V was pared by 10 bases and J by 0 bases, with 28 bases between. The length of the CDR3 is 19 residues. This chain's CDR3 is CAILPMDGRQGSSYNEQFF. The CDR3 nucleotides read TGCGCCATTCTCCCCATGGACGGGAGACAGGGCAGCTCCTACAATGAGCAGTTCTTC.

About this clone itself: The same CDR3 can be traced to other DNA sequences in this sample. The V gene is TRBV9, the J gene TRBJ2-2; D is possibly TRBD2 (6 bases). The CDR3 is 15 residues long. The V end lost 2 bases, the J end lost 0 bases, and 8 bases lay between the germline ends. Per the germline V gene, CDR1 is SGDLS and CDR2 is YYNGEE. The CDR3 DNA reads as TGTGCCAGCAGCGTCGGGACTCCGAACACCGGGGAGCTGTTTTTT. Amino acid sequence: CASSVGTPNTGELFF.

The J gene is TRBJ1-1, the V gene TRBV11-3, with D uncertain. V lost 0 bases to trimming and J lost 2 bases, with 7 bases between them. The CDR3 totals 14 residues. Looked up from germline, CDR1 is SGHNT and CDR2 is YENEEA. DNA of the CDR3: TGTGCCAGCAGCTTAGAGTCACATAACACTGAAGCTTTCTTT. It is translated as CASSLESHNTEAFF.

The chain combines TRBV28 with TRBJ2-1; D gene uncertain. Germline CDR1 MDHEN, CDR2 SYDVKM. The CDR3 sequence is 14 residues long. V shed 2 bases and J shed 8 bases, with 13 bases lying between them. CDR3 nucleotides: TGTGCCAGCAGTTTAGGGCCCCGTGGCGATGAGCAGTTCTTC. Translating gives CASSLGPRGDEQFF.

The rearrangement links TRBV4-1 to TRBJ2-1, with 12 bases identical to TRBD2. The germline V gene encodes CDR1 MGHRA and CDR2 YSYEKL. V gave up 0 bases and J gave up 2 bases; unmatched junction bases: 2. The CDR3 loop spans 17 amino acids. In DNA, the CDR3 is TGCGCCAGCAGCCAAGATAGGACTAGCGGGACCTACAATGAGCAGTTCTTC. It is translated as CASSQDRTSGTYNEQFF.

V is TRBV2 and J is TRBJ2-1, with 9 bases lining up with TRBD2. CDR1 and CDR2 from the germline V gene are SNHLY and FYNNEI. The CDR3 totals 16 residues. Unmatched junction bases numbered 12, after V lost 5 bases and J lost 7 bases. In DNA form, the CDR3 reads TGTGCCAGCAGTCCAAGCGGGGGGCCTCGCGGTAATGAGCAGTTCTTC. Protein sequence: CASSPSGGPRGNEQFF. The entire variable domain, with the rest obtained from reference TRBV2 and TRBJ2-1, is as follows: EPEVTQTPSHQVTQMGQEVILRCVPISNHLYFYWYRQILGQKVEFLVSFYNNEISEKSEIFDDQFSVERPDGSNFTLKIRSTKLEDSAMYFCASSPSGGPRGNEQFFGPGTRLTVL.

This chain connects TRBV5-3 to TRBJ2-2; D remains ambiguous. TRBV5-3 counts as an open reading frame of uncertain function. Between the trimmed V and J ends, which lost 2 bases and 5 bases, there was a span of 13 bases. CDR3 length: 15 residues. The chain's CDR3 is CARSLPHRETGELFF. CDR3 DNA: TGTGCCAGAAGCTTACCGCACCGAGAAACCGGGGAGCTGTTTTTT.

The chain is built from TRBV4-3 and TRBJ2-5; perhaps TRBD2 as D (5 bases). The CDR3 has 15 amino acids. The V and J ends lost 0 bases and 4 bases respectively, with 12 bases between them. Germline V gene lookup returns CDR1 LGHNA and CDR2 YSLEER. CDR3 coding DNA: TGCGCCAGCAGCCAAGATCCAGAACGGGGAGAGACCCAGTACTTC. Translated, it gives CASSQDPERGETQYF.

In this sample, this clone turned up a few times. This chain links TRBV19 with TRBJ1-1; no clear D. CDR1 is LNHDA, CDR2 SQIVND, per germline (reference sequence). V lost 8 bases and J 5 bases, leaving 12 bases between the germline ends. The length of the CDR3 is 12 residues. The CDR3 loop reads CASHEPGTEAFF. The CDR3 DNA is TGTGCCAGTCACGAGCCGGGGACTGAAGCTTTCTTT.

As for this clone: In the same sample, other DNA sequences code for this CDR3. The V gene is TRBV9, the J gene TRBJ1-6, with TRBD1 as a possible D gene (6 bases). Trimming removed 4 bases from V and 10 bases from J, with 18 bases in between. The CDR3 consists of 15 residues. Germline lookup yields CDR1 SGDLS and CDR2 YYNGEE. In DNA, the CDR3 is TGTGCCAGCAGCAGTTCGTACACAGGGAAATCACCCCTCCACTTT. Protein product: CASSSSYTGKSPLHF.

This chain links TRBV18 with TRBJ1-5; the D is unclear. Trimming cost V 1 base and J 4 bases, with 14 bases left between them. This CDR3 has 16 amino acids. Germline V lookup: CDR1 KGHSH, CDR2 LQKENI. CDR3 sequence reads: CASSPRGPQVNQPQHF. The CDR3 nucleotides read TGTGCCAGCTCACCACGAGGGCCTCAGGTGAATCAGCCCCAGCATTTT.

The chain has TRBV9 and TRBJ1-4, with 8 bases fitting TRBD1. From germline, CDR1 is SGDLS and CDR2 YYNGEE. After removal of 3 bases from V and 0 bases from J, the junction contained 10 bases not matched to a gene. The CDR3 sequence is 18 residues long. The CDR3 nucleotides are TGTGCCAGCAGCGCAGACAGGGGCCATCCCCCAACTAATGAAAAACTGTTTTTT. The encoded protein is CASSADRGHPPTNEKLFF.

This clone was counted only a few times. CDR3 protein: CAWSPKDRGNSPLHF. CDR3 bases: TGTGCCTGGAGCCCCAAGGACAGGGGGAATTCACCCCTCCACTTT. The chain is built from TRBV30 and TRBJ1-6, with TRBD1 identical over 10 bases. CDR3 size: 15 residues. After removal of 3 bases from V and 7 bases from J, the junction contained 6 bases not matched to a gene. Per germline, CDR1 GTSNPN and CDR2 SVGIG (reference sequence).